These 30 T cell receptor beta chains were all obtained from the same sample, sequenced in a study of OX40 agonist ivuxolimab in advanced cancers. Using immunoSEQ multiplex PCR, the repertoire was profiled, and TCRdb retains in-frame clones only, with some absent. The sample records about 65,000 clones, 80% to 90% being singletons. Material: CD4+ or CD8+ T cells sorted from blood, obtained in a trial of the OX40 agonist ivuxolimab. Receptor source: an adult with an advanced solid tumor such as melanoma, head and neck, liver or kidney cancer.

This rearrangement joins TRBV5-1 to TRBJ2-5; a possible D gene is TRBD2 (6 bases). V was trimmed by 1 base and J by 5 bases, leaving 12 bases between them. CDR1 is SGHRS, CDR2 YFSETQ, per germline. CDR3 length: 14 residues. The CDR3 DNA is TGCGCCAGCAGCTTGTGGGGGGATCGCGAGACCCAGTACTTC. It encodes CASSLWGDRETQYF.

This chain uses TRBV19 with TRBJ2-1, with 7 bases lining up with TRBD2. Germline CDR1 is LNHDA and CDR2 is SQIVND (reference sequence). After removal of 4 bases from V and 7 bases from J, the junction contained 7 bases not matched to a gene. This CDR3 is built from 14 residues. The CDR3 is CASSTGLVINEQFF. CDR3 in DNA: TGTGCCAGTAGTACCGGACTAGTGATAAATGAGCAGTTCTTC.

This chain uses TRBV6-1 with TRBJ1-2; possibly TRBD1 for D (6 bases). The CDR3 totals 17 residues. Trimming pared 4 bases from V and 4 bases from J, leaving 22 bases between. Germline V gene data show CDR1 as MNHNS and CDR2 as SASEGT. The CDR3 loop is CASSGPRNFRDTYGYTF. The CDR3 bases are TGTGCCAGCAGTGGACCACGAAATTTCCGGGACACCTATGGCTACACCTTC.

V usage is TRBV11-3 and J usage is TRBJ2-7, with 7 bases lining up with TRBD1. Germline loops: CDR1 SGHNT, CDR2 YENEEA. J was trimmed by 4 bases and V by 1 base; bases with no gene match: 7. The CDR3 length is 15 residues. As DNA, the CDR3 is TGTGCCAGCAGCTTAGTAGAGGGGGCAGGTTACGAGCAGTACTTC. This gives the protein CASSLVEGAGYEQYF.

Here the CDR3 reads CASSSDYGYTF. CDR3 sequence (DNA): TGCGCCAGCAGCTCCGACTATGGCTACACCTTC. V usage is TRBV5-1 and J usage is TRBJ1-2, with no clear D. This CDR3 has 11 amino acids. Germline CDR1 reads SGHRS; CDR2 reads YFSETQ. The V end was cut by 3 bases, the J end by 3 bases, with 3 bases between.

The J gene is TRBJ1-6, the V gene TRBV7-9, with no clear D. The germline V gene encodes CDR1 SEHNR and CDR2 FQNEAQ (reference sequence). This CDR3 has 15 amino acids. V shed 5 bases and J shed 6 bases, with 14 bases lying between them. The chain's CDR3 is CASSPAAASNSPLHF. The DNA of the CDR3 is TGTGCCAGCAGCCCCGCGGCGGCCAGTAATTCACCCCTCCACTTT.

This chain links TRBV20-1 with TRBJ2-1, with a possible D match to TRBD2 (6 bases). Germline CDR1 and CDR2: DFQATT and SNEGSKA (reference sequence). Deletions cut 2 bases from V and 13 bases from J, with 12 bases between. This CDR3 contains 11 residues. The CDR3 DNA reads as TGCAGTGCTAGACCGTCTAGCGTTCAGTTCTTC. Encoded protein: CSARPSSVQFF.

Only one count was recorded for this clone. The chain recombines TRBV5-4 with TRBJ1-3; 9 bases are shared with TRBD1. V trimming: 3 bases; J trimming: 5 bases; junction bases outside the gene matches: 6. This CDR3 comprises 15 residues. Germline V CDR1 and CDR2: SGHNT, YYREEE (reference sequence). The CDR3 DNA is TGTGCCAGCAGCTCCCGGGACAGGGCTCGAAACACCATATATTTT. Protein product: CASSSRDRARNTIYF.

DNA of the CDR3: TGTGCCAGCCGGAGACAGGGGGCAAATCAGCCCCAGCATTTT. Translation gives CASRRQGANQPQHF. The gene calls are TRBV6-5 and TRBJ1-5; 10 bases agree with TRBD1. The CDR3 has 14 residues. Germline loops: CDR1 MNHEY, CDR2 SVGAGI. V gave up 8 bases and J gave up 4 bases; unmatched junction bases: 5.

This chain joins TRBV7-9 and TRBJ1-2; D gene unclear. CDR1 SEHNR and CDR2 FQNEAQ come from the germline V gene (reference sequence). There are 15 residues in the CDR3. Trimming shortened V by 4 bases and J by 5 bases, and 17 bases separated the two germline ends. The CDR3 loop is CASSSVTSWGYGYTF. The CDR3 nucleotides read TGTGCCAGCAGCTCGGTTACTTCGTGGGGTTATGGCTACACCTTC.

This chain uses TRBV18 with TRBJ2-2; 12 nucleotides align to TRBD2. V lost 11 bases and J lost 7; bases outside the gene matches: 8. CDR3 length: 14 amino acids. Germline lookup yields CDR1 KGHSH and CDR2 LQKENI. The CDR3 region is CASPSGGAVGELFF. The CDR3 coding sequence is TGTGCCTCCCCTAGCGGGGGGGCCGTCGGGGAGCTGTTTTTT.

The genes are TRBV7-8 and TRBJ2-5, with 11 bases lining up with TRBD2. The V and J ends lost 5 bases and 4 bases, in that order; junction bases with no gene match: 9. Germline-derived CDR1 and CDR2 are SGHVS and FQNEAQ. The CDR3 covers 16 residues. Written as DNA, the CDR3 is TGTGCCAGCAGCAGTCATAGCGGGGGGGCCGGAGAGACCCAGTACTTC. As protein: CASSSHSGGAGETQYF.

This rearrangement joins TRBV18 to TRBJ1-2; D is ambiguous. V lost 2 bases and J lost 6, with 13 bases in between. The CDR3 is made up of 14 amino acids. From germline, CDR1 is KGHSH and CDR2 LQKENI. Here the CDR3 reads CASSPRVYSDGYTF. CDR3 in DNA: TGTGCCAGCTCACCAAGGGTTTATTCGGATGGCTACACCTTC.

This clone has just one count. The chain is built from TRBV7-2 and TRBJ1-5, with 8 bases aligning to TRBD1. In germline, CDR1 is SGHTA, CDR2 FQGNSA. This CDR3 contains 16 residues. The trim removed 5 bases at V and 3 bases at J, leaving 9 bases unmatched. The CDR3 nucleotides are TGTGCCAGCAGCAACCGAGACAGGGGTTCCAATCAGCCCCAGCATTTT. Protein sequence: CASSNRDRGSNQPQHF.

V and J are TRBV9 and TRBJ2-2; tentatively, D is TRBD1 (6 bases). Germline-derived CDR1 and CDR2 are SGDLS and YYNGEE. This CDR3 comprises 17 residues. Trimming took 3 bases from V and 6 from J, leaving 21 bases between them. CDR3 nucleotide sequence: TGTGCCAGCAGCGCCCTGACAGGAGTGTCCTGGGCCGGGGAGCTGTTTTTT. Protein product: CASSALTGVSWAGELFF.

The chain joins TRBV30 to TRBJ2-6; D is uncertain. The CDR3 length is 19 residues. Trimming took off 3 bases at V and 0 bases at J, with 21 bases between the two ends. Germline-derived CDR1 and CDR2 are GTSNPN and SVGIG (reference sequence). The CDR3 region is CAWSSPGRKKYSGANVLTF. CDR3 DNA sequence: TGTGCCTGGAGCTCGCCTGGGCGGAAAAAGTACTCTGGGGCCAACGTCCTGACTTTC.

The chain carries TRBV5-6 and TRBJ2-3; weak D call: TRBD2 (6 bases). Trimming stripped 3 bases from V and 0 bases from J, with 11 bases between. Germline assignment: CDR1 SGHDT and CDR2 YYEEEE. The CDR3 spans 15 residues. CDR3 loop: CASSSPSESTDTQYF. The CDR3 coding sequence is TGTGCCAGCAGCTCCCCTAGCGAGAGCACAGATACGCAGTATTTT. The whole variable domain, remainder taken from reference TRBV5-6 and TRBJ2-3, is DAGVTQSPTHLIKTRGQQVTLRCSPKSGHDTVSWYQQALGQGPQFIFQYYEEEERQRGNFPDRFSGHQFPNYSSELNVNALLLGDSALYLCASSSPSESTDTQYFGPGTRLTVL.

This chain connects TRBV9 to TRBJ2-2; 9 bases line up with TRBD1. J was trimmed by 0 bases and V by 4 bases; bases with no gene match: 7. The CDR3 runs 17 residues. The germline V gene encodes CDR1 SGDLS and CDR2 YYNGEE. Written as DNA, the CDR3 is TGTGCCAGCAGCACAATTCGGACAGGGGCGAACACCGGGGAGCTGTTTTTT. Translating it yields CASSTIRTGANTGELFF.

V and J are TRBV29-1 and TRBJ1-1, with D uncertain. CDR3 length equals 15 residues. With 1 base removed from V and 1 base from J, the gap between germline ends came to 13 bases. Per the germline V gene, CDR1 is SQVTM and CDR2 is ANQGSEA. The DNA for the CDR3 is TGCAGCGTTGAAGTACAAGGGAGGGCGAACACTGAAGCTTTCTTT. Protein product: CSVEVQGRANTEAFF.

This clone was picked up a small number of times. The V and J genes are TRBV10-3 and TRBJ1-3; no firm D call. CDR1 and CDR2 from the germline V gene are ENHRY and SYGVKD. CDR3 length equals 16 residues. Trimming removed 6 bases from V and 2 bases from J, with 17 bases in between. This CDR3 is CAISQTTPNAGNTIYF. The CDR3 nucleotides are TGTGCCATCAGCCAGACCACCCCAAACGCTGGAAACACCATATATTTT.

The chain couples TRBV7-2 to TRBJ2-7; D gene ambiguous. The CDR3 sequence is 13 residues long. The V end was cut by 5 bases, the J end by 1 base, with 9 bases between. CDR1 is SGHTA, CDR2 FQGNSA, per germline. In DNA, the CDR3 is TGTGCCAGCAGCCCCCGTCCTTCCTACGAGCAGTACTTC. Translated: CASSPRPSYEQYF.

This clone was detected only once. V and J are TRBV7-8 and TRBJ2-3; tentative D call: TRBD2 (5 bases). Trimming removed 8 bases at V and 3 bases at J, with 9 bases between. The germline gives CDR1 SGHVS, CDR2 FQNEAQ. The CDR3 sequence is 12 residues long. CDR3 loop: CASRPGTDTQYF. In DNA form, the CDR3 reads TGTGCCAGCCGCCCGGGAACAGATACGCAGTATTTT. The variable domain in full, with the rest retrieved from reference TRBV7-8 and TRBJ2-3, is GAGVSQSPRYKVAKRGQDVALRCDPISGHVSLFWYQQALGQGPEFLTYFQNEAQLDKSGLPSDRFFAERPEGSVSTLKIQRTQQEDSAVYLCASRPGTDTQYFGPGTRLTVL.

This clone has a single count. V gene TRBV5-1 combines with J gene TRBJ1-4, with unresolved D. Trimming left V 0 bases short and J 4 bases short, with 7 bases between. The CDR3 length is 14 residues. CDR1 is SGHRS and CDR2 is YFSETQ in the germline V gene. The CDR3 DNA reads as TGCGCCAGCAGCTTGGAAGGGCGTAATGAAAAACTGTTTTTT. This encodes CASSLEGRNEKLFF.

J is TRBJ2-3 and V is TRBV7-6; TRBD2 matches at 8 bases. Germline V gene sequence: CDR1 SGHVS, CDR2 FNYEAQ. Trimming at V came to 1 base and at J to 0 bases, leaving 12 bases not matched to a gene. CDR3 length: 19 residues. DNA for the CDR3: TGTGCCAGCAGCTTAGGGTCCAGCGGGGGCCTGACTAGCACAGATACGCAGTATTTT. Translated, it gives CASSLGSSGGLTSTDTQYF.

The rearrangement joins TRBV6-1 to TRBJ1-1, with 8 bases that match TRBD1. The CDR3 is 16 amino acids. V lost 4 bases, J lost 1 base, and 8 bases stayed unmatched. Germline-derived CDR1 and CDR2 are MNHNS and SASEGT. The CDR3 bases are TGTGCCAGCAGTGGAGTAAGTCAGGGGGCGAACACTGAAGCTTTCTTT. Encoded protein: CASSGVSQGANTEAFF.

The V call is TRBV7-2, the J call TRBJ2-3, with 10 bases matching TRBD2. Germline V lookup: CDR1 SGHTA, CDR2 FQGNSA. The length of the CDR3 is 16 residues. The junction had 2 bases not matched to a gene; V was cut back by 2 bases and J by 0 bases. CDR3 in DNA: TGTGCCAGCAGCTTAAGCGGGGGGGCCAGCACAGATACGCAGTATTTT. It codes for CASSLSGGASTDTQYF. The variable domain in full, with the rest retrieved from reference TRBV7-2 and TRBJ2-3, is GAGVSQSPSNKVTEKGKDVELRCDPISGHTALYWYRQSLGQGLEFLIYFQGNSAPDKSGLPSDRFSAERTGGSVSTLTIQRTQQEDSAVYLCASSLSGGASTDTQYFGPGTRLTVL.

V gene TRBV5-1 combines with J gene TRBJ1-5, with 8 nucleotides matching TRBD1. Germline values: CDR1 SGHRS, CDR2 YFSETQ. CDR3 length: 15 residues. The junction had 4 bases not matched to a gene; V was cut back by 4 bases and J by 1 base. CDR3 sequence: CASSPGGSSNQPQHF. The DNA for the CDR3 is TGCGCCAGCAGCCCAGGGGGCTCGAGCAATCAGCCCCAGCATTTT.

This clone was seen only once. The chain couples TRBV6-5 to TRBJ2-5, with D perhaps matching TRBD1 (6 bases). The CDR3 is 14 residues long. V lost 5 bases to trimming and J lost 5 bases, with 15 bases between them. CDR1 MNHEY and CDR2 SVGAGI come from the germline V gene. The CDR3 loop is CASSVGARWETQYF. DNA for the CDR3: TGTGCCAGCAGTGTGGGGGCCCGGTGGGAGACCCAGTACTTC.

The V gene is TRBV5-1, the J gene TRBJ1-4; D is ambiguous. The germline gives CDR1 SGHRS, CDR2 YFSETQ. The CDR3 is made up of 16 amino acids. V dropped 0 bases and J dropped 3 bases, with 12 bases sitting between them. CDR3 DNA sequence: TGCGCCAGCAGCTTGGCCGGACGGGGATCTAATGAAAAACTGTTTTTT. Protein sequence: CASSLAGRGSNEKLFF.

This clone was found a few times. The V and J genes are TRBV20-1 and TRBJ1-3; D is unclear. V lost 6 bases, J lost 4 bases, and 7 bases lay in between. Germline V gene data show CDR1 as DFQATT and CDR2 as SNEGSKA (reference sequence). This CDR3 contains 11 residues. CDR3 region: CSARSGNTIYF. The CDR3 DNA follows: TGCAGTGCACGTTCCGGAAACACCATATATTTT.